This TCR beta chain was profiled in a study of blood T cell repertoires in COVID-19. Looking at the study overall: Samples taken during acute and convalescent COVID-19 were collected in the United States, Italy and Spain. T cells, B-cell-depleted T cells, or PBMCs provided the cDNA or gDNA that served as material.

V gave up 0 bases and J gave up 6 bases, with 6 bases separating them. The CDR3 length is 14 residues. Germline-derived CDR1 and CDR2 are SNHLY and FYNNEI. As to this clone: The same CDR3 also results from other DNA sequences found in this sample.

As handled by the study authors: It was from reference gene primer amplification that nucleated cell counts were estimated. Clones were read by immunoSEQ multiplex PCR, and TCRdb kept only the in-frame ones, dropping some. V and J calls and clone size are those listed in that table; D and trimming were worked out from the DNA. The profile shows about 65,000 clones, under 95% of them singletons. The source is a man aged 55-75 years with acute or convalescent COVID-19. V is TRBV2 and J is TRBJ1-6; D is undetermined. The specimen sequenced was peripheral blood. The CDR3 DNA is TGTGCCAGCAGTGAAGCTCGTGTTAATTCACCCCTCCACTTT. This sequence encodes CASSEARVNSPLHF.